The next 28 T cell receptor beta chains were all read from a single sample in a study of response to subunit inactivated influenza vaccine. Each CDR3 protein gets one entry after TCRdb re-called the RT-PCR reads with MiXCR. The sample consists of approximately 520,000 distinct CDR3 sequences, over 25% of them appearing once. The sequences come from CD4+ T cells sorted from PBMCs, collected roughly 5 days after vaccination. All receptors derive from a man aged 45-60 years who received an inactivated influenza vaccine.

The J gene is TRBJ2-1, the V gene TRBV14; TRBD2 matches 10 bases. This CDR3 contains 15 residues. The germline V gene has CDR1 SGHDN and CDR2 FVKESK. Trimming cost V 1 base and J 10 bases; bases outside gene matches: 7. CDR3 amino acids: CASSQVRSSGSEQFF. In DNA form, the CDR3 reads TGTGCCAGCAGCCAAGTCAGGTCTAGCGGGAGCGAGCAGTTCTTC.

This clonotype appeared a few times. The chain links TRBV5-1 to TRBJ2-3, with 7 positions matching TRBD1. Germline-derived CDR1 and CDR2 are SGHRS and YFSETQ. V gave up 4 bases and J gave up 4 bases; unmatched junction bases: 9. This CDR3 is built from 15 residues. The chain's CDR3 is CASSLRQGVADTQYF. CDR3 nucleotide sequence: TGCGCCAGCAGCCTCAGACAGGGAGTGGCAGATACGCAGTATTTT.

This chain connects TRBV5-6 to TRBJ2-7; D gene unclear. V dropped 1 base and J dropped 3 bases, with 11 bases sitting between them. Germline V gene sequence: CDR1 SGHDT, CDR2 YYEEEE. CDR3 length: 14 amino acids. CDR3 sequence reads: CASSLYSGFYEQYF. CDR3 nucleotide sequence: TGTGCCAGCAGCTTGTACTCAGGATTCTACGAGCAGTACTTC.

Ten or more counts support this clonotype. CDR3 nucleotide sequence: TGTGCCAGCAGCTCCGCGCCAACCGGGACAGGGTGGAACATTCAGTACTTC. It encodes CASSSAPTGTGWNIQYF. The chain uses TRBV7-2 and TRBJ2-4; TRBD1 aligns across 9 bases. Germline values: CDR1 SGHTA, CDR2 FQGNSA. V lost 4 bases and J lost 7; bases outside the gene matches: 14. This CDR3 comprises 17 residues.

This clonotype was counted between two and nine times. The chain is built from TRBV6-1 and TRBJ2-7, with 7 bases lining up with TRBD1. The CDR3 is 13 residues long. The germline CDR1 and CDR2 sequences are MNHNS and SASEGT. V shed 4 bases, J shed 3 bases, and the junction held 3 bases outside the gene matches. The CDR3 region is CASSGGQNYEQYF. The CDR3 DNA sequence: TGTGCCAGCAGTGGGGGACAGAACTACGAGCAGTACTTC.

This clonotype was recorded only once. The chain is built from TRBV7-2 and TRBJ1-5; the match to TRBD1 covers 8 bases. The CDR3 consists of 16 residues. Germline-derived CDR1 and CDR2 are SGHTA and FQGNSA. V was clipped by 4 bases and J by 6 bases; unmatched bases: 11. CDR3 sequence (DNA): TGTGCCAGCAGCTCTACCCTCAGGGGGCTGGGTCAGCCCCAGCATTTT. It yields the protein CASSSTLRGLGQPQHF. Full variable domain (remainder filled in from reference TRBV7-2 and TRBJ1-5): GAGVSQSPSNKVTEKGKDVELRCDPISGHTALYWYRQSLGQGLEFLIYFQGNSAPDKSGLPSDRFSAERTGGSVSTLTIQRTQQEDSAVYLCASSSTLRGLGQPQHFGDGTRLSIL.

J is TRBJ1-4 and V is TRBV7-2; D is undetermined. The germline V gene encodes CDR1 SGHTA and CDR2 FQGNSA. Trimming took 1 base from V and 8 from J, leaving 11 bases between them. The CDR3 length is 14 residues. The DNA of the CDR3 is TGTGCCAGCAGCTTAGGGACCTTCTCGGAAAAACTGTTTTTT. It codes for CASSLGTFSEKLFF.

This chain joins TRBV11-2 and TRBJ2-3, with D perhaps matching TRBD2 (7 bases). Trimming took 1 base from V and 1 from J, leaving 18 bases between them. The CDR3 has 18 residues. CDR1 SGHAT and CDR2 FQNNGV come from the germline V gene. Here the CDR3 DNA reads TGTGCCAGCAGCTTAGTGGCTAGCGGAGGGGGGGGCACAGATACGCAGTATTTT. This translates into CASSLVASGGGGTDTQYF.

The CDR3 nucleotides are TGTGCCAGCGGCAGGGGTGAGCAGTTCTTC. This translates into CASGRGEQFF. V usage is TRBV2 and J usage is TRBJ2-1; possible D gene TRBD1, 6 bases. Germline assignment: CDR1 SNHLY and CDR2 FYNNEI. The CDR3 runs 10 residues. V lost 8 bases to trimming and J lost 9 bases, with 8 bases between them.

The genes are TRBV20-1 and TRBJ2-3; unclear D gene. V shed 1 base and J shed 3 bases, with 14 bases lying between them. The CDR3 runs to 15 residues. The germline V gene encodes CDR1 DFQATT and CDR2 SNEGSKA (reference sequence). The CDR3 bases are TGCAGTGCTAGAGCTCCTCCCGCCTCGACAGATACGCAGTATTTT. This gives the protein CSARAPPASTDTQYF.

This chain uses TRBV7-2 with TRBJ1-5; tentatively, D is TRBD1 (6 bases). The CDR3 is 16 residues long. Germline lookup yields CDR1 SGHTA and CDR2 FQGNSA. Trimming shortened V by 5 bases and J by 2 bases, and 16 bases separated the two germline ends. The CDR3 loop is CASSRTVLGGNQPQHF. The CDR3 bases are TGTGCCAGCAGCCGGACAGTACTAGGGGGCAATCAGCCCCAGCATTTT.

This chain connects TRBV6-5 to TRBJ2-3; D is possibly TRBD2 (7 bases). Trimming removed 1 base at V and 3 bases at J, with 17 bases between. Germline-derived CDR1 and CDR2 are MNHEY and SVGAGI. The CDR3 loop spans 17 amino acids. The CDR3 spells CASSYLGGQVKTDTQYF. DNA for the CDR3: TGTGCCAGCAGTTACTTGGGGGGGCAAGTCAAGACAGATACGCAGTATTTT.

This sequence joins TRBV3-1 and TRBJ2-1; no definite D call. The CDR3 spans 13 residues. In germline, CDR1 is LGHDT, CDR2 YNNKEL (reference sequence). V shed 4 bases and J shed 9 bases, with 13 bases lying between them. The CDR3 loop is CASSLIPRAEQFF. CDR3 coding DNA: TGTGCCAGCAGCCTAATCCCTAGAGCTGAGCAGTTCTTC.

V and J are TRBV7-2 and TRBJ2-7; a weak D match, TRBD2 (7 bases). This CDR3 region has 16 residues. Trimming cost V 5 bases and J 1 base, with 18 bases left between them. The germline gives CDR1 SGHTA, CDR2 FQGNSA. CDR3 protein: CASSAGSGRGSYEQYF. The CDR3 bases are TGTGCCAGCAGCGCAGGTAGTGGGAGGGGGTCCTACGAGCAGTACTTC.

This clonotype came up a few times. CDR3 nucleotides: TGTGCCAGCAGCACTAGCGGGAGCGTCTACGAGCAGTACTTC. It encodes CASSTSGSVYEQYF. This sequence joins TRBV7-2 and TRBJ2-7, with 11 positions matching TRBD2. The CDR3 consists of 14 residues. Germline trimming cut 5 bases from V and 3 bases from J; bases unmatched to any gene: 3. Germline CDR1 reads SGHTA; CDR2 reads FQGNSA.

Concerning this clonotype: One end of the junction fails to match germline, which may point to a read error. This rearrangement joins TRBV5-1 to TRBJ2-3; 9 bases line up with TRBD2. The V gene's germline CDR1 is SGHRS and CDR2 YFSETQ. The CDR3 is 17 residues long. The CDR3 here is CASRLASGAPGTDTQYF. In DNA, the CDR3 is TGCGCCAGCCGCTTGGCTAGCGGGGCTCCCGGGACAGATACGCAGTATTTT.

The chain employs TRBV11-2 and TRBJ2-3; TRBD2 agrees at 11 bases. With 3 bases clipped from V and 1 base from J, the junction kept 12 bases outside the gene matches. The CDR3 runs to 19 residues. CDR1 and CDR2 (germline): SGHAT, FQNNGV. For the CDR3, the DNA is TGTGCCAGCAGCTTCCGAACGGGACTAGCGGTCCGCGGCACAGATACGCAGTATTTT. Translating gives CASSFRTGLAVRGTDTQYF.

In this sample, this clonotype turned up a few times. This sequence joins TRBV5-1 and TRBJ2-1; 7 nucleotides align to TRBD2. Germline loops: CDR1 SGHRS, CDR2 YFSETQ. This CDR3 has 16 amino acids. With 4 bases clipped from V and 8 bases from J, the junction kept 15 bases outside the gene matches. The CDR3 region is CASSTYGGGFSDEQFF. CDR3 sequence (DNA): TGCGCCAGCAGCACCTATGGGGGGGGGTTTTCGGATGAGCAGTTCTTC.

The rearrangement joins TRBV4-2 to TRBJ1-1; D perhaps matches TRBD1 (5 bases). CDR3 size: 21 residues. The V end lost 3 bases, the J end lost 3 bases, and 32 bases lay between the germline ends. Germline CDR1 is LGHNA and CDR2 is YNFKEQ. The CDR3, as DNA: TGTGCCAGCAGCCAGGCGGGGGACGGAGCCTTTTCCCTGAAGGTACACACTGAAGCTTTCTTT. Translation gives CASSQAGDGAFSLKVHTEAFF.

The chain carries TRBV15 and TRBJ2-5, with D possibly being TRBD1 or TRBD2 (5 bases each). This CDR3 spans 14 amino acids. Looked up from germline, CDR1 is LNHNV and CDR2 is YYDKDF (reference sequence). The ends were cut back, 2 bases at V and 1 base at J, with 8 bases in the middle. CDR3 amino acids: CATSRRDLQETQYF. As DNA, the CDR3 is TGTGCCACCAGCAGAAGGGACCTCCAAGAGACCCAGTACTTC.

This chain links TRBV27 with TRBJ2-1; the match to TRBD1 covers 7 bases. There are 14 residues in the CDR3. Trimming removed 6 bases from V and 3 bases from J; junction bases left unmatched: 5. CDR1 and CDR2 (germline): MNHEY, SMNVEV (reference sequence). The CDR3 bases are TGTGCCAGCAGGAACAGGGGCGACTACAATGAGCAGTTCTTC. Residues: CASRNRGDYNEQFF.

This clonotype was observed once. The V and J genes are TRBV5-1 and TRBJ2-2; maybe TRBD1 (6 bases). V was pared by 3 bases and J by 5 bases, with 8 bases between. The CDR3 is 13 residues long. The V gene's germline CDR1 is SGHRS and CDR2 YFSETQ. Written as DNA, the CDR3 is TGCGCCAGCAGCTCAGGGGCGACCGGGGAGCTGTTTTTT. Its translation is CASSSGATGELFF.

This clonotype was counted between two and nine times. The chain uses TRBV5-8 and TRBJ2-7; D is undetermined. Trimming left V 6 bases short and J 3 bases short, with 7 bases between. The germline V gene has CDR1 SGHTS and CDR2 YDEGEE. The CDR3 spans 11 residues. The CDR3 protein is CASTRFYEQYF. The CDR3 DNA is TGTGCCAGCACCCGCTTCTACGAGCAGTACTTC. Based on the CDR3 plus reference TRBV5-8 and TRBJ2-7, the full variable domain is EAGVTQSPTHLIKTRGQQATLRCSPISGHTSVYWYQQALGLGLQFLLWYDEGEERNRGNFPPRFSGRQFPNYSSELNVNALELEDSALYLCASTRFYEQYFGPGTRLTVT.

Written as DNA, the CDR3 is TGTGCCAGCAGTTACGGACAGGGGGCTTATGAGACCCAGTACTTC. It specifies CASSYGQGAYETQYF. The chain employs TRBV6-2 or TRBV6-3 and TRBJ2-5, with 11 positions matching TRBD1. V lost 2 bases to trimming and J lost 5 bases; unmatched junction nucleotides: 4. CDR1 is MNHEY, CDR2 SVGEGT, per germline. This CDR3 region has 15 residues.

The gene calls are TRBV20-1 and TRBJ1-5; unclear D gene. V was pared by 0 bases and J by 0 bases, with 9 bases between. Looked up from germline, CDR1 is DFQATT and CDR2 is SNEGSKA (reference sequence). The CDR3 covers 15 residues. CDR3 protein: CSARDPRYSNQPQHF. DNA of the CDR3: TGCAGTGCTAGAGATCCCCGCTATAGCAATCAGCCCCAGCATTTT.

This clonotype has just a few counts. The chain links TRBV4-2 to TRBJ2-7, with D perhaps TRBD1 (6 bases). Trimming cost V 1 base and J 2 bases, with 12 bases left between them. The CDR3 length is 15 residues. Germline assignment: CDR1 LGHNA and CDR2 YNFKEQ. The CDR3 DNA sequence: TGTGCCAGCAGCCAAGGACAGGTTTACACCTACGAGCAGTACTTC. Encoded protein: CASSQGQVYTYEQYF.

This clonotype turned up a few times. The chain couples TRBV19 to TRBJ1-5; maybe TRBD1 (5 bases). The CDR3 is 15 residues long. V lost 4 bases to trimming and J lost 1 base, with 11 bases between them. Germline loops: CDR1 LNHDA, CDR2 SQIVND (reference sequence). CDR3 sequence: CASSTSWGSNQPQHF. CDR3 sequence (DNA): TGTGCCAGTAGTACGTCATGGGGGAGCAATCAGCCCCAGCATTTT.

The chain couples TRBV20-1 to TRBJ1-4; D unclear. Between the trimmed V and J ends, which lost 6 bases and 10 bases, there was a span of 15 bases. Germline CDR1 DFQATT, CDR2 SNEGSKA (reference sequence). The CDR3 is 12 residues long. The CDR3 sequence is CSATVPNGKLFF. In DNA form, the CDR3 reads TGCAGTGCCACAGTACCTAACGGAAAACTGTTTTTT.